One sample yielded the 11 T cell receptor beta chains listed below, sequenced in a study of cytomegalovirus exposure and HLA in healthy donors. PCR employed 60 Vbeta and 13 Jbeta primers. The method was immunoSEQ multiplex PCR; TCRdb's version includes in-frame clones alone and lacks a portion of them. Its table lists tens of thousands of clones. The sample taken for sequencing was PBMCs. The source is a man between 40 and 49 years old in good health and CMV-seronegative.

The chain carries TRBV4-1 and TRBJ2-3, with a weak D call TRBD1 (6 bases). Trimming cost V 3 bases and J 6 bases, with 16 bases left between them. The CDR3 has 15 amino acids. Germline CDR1 MGHRA, CDR2 YSYEKL. The CDR3 DNA sequence: TGCGCCAGCAGCCAGCAGACAGGCGCTGGCGATACGCAGTATTTT. Its protein product is CASSQQTGAGDTQYF.

The rearrangement uses TRBV5-4 and TRBJ2-1, with 8 bases that match TRBD2. The V and J ends lost 6 bases and 6 bases, in that order; junction bases with no gene match: 2. The CDR3 runs 12 residues. Per germline, CDR1 SGHNT and CDR2 YYREEE (reference sequence). The chain's CDR3 is CASKGLGNEQFF. The CDR3 DNA follows: TGTGCCAGCAAGGGACTAGGCAATGAGCAGTTCTTC.

The chain joins TRBV7-3 to TRBJ2-5; TRBD1 matches 9 bases. Germline lookup yields CDR1 SGHTA and CDR2 FQGTGA. The CDR3 sequence is 13 residues long. The trim removed 4 bases at V and 4 bases at J, leaving 1 base unmatched. This chain's CDR3 is CASSSDRGETQYF. Written as DNA, the CDR3 is TGTGCCAGCAGCTCGGACAGGGGAGAGACCCAGTACTTC.

This sequence joins TRBV4-1 and TRBJ1-4; possible D gene TRBD1, 5 bases. The CDR3 has 15 residues. Deletions cut 1 base from V and 3 bases from J, with 9 bases between. The V gene's germline CDR1 is MGHRA and CDR2 YSYEKL. The CDR3 sequence is CASSQGGGSNEKLFF. CDR3 DNA: TGCGCCAGCAGCCAAGGGGGCGGTTCTAATGAAAAACTGTTTTTT.

V usage is TRBV6-5 and J usage is TRBJ1-2, with D possibly TRBD1 on 5 matching bases. Germline V gene data show CDR1 as MNHEY and CDR2 as SVGAGI. The CDR3 has 13 amino acids. V lost 2 bases and J 8 bases, leaving 12 bases between the germline ends. DNA for the CDR3: TGTGCCAGCAGTTACGGGGGGAAAGGAGGCTACACCTTC. Translating gives CASSYGGKGGYTF.

The genes are TRBV19 and TRBJ1-5; 8 positions match TRBD1. Trimming took 5 bases from V and 7 from J; bases not matched to a gene: 7. The CDR3 is made up of 14 amino acids. Per the germline V gene, CDR1 is LNHDA and CDR2 is SQIVND (reference sequence). Written as DNA, the CDR3 is TGTGCCAGTAGTTCTGGACAGGGATTCCAGCCCCAGCATTTT. Amino acid sequence: CASSSGQGFQPQHF.

The rearrangement uses TRBV28 and TRBJ2-1, with D unclear. The germline V and J ends were trimmed by 5 bases and 0 bases, with 5 bases remaining between them. CDR3 length: 13 amino acids. In germline, CDR1 is MDHEN, CDR2 SYDVKM. CDR3 sequence (DNA): TGTGCCAGCAGTCCCTTCTCCTACAATGAGCAGTTCTTC. It yields the protein CASSPFSYNEQFF.

V is TRBV4-1 and J is TRBJ2-7, with D tentatively TRBD2 (6 bases). The germline gives CDR1 MGHRA, CDR2 YSYEKL. Trimming stripped 1 base from V and 0 bases from J, with 7 bases between. The CDR3 spans 14 residues. The DNA for the CDR3 is TGCGCCAGCAGCCAAGGTAGCGGCTCCTACGAGCAGTACTTC. It is translated as CASSQGSGSYEQYF.

The V gene is TRBV7-6, the J gene TRBJ2-7; D is possibly TRBD1 (5 bases). This CDR3 is built from 15 residues. CDR1 and CDR2 (germline): SGHVS, FNYEAQ. The V and J ends lost 1 base and 2 bases respectively, with 12 bases between them. CDR3 in DNA: TGTGCCAGCAGCTTAGGCAGCAGGGAAGCCTACGAGCAGTACTTC. This sequence encodes CASSLGSREAYEQYF.

The J gene is TRBJ1-1, the V gene TRBV27; 7 bases fit TRBD1. Germline values: CDR1 MNHEY, CDR2 SMNVEV (reference sequence). The CDR3 is made up of 13 amino acids. J lost 7 bases, V lost 2 bases, and 4 bases had no gene match. CDR3 bases: TGTGCCAGCAGTTTAAGGCAGGGGGATGAAGCTTTCTTT. Translated, it gives CASSLRQGDEAFF.

The chain employs TRBV9 and TRBJ1-2; the D gene is possibly TRBD1 (5 bases). V was pared by 4 bases and J by 3 bases, with 10 bases between. This CDR3 contains 13 residues. From germline, CDR1 is SGDLS and CDR2 YYNGEE. In DNA, the CDR3 is TGTGCCAGCAGCCCCCAGGGTGACTATGGCTACACCTTC. Protein: CASSPQGDYGYTF.